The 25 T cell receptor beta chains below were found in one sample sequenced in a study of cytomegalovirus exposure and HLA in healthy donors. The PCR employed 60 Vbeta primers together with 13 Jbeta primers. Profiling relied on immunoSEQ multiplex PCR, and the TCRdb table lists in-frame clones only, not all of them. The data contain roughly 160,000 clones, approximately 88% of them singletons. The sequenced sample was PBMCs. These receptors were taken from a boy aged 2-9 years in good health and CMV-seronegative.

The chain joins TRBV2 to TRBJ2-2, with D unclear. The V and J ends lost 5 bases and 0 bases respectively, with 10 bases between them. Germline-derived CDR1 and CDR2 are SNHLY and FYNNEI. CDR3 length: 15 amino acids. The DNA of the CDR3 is TGTGCCAGCAGTCAAGACATATCGAACACCGGGGAGCTGTTTTTT. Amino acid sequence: CASSQDISNTGELFF.

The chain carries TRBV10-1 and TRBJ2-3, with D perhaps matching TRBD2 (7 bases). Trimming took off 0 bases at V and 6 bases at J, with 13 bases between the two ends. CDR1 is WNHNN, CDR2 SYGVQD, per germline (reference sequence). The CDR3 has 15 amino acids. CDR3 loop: CASSESGGGEDTQYF. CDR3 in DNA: TGCGCCAGCAGTGAGTCTGGAGGGGGGGAGGATACGCAGTATTTT.

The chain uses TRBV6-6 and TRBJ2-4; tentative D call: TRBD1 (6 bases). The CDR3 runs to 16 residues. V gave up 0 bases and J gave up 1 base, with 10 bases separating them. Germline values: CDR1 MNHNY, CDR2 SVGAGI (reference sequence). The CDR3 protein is CASSYSRGNAKNIQYF. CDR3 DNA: TGTGCCAGCAGTTACTCGAGGGGGAACGCCAAAAACATTCAGTACTTC.

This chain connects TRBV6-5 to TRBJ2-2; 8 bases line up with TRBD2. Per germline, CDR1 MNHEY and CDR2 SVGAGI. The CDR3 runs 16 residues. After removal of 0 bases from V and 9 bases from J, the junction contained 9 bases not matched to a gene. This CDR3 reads CASSYSEASGPRELFF. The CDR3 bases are TGTGCCAGCAGTTACTCGGAGGCTAGCGGGCCCCGGGAGCTGTTTTTT.

CDR3 nucleotides: TGTGCCAGCAGTGAAGTTGAGGGCCGCGAGCCTAACTATGGCTACACCTTC. Its protein is CASSEVEGREPNYGYTF. The chain joins TRBV25-1 to TRBJ1-2; D unresolved. V was clipped by 2 bases and J by 0 bases, with 16 bases between them. The CDR3 is 17 amino acids. CDR1 MGHDK and CDR2 SYGVNS come from the germline V gene.

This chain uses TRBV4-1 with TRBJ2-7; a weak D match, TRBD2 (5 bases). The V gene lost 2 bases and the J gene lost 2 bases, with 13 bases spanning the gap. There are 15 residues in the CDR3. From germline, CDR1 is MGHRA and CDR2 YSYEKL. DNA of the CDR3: TGCGCCAGCAGCCAATTTTCCGGGGAAACCTACGAGCAGTACTTC. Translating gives CASSQFSGETYEQYF.

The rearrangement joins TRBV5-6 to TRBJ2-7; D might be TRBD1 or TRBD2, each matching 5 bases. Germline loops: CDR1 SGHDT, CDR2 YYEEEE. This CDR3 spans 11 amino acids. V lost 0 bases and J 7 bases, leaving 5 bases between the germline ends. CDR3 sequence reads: CASSLGGEQYV. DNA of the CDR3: TGTGCCAGCAGCTTGGGGGGGGAGCAGTACGTC.

CDR3 nucleotides: TGTGCCATCAGTGACCCGACAGGGCCTAGCAATCAGCCCCAGCATTTT. It is translated as CAISDPTGPSNQPQHF. The chain employs TRBV10-3 and TRBJ1-5; 7 bases agree with TRBD1. The CDR3 is 16 amino acids. Germline CDR1 is ENHRY and CDR2 is SYGVKD. Germline trimming cut 3 bases from V and 0 bases from J; bases unmatched to any gene: 5.

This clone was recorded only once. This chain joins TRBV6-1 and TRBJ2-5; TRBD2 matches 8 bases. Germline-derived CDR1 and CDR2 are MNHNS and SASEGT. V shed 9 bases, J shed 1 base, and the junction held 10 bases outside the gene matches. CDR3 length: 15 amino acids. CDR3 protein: CASSPSGGAQETQYF. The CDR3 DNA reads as TGTGCCAGTAGCCCGTCGGGGGGGGCCCAAGAGACCCAGTACTTC.

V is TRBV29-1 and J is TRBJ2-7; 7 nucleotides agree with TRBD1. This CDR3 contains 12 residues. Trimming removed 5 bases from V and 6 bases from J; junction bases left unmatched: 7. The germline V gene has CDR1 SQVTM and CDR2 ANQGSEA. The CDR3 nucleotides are TGCAGCGTTAACAGGGGACAAGGCGAGCAGTACTTC. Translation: CSVNRGQGEQYF.

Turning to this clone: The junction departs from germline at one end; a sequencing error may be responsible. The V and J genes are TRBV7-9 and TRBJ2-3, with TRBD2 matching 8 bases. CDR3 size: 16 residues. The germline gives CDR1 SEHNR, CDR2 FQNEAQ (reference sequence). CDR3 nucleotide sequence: TGTTCCAGCAGCTTACGAGCGGGAGCAAATATAGATACGCAGTATTTT. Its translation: CSSSLRAGANIDTQYF.

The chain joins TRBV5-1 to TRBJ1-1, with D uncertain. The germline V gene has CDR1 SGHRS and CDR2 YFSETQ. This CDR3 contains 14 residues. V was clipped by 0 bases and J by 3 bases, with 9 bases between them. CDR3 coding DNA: TGCGCCAGCAGCTTGGAGGCGGGGTACACTGAAGCTTTCTTT. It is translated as CASSLEAGYTEAFF.

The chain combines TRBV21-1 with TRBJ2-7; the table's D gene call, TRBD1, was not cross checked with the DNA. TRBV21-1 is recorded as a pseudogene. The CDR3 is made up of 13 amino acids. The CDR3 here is CASSKEGVYEQYV. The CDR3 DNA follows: TGTGCCAGCAGCAAAGAGGGGGTCTACGAGCAGTACGTC.

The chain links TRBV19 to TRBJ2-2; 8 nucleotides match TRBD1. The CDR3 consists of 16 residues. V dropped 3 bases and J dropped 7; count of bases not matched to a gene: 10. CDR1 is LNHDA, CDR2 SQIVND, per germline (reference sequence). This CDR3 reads CASSIAGRGPYGELFF. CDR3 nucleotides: TGTGCCAGTAGTATTGCGGGCAGGGGGCCGTACGGGGAGCTGTTTTTT.

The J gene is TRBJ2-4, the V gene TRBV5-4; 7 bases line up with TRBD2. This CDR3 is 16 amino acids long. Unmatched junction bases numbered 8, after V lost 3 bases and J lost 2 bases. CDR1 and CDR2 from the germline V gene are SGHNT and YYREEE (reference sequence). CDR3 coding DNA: TGTGCCAGCAGCTCGGGGGGAGCGGGGTCCAAAAACATTCAGTACTTC. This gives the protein CASSSGGAGSKNIQYF.

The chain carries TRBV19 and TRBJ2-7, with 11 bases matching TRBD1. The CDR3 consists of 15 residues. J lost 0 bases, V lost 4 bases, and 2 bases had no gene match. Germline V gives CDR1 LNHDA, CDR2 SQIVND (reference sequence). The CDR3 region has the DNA TGTGCCAGTAGTAGAGGGACAGGGGGCTCCTACGAGCAGTACTTC. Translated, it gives CASSRGTGGSYEQYF.

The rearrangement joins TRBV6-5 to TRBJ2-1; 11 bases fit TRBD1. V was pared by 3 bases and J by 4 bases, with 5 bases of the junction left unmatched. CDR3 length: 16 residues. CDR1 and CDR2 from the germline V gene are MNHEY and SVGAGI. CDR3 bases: TGTGCCAGCAGTTATACCGGGACAGGGGGATACAATGAGCAGTTCTTC. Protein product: CASSYTGTGGYNEQFF.

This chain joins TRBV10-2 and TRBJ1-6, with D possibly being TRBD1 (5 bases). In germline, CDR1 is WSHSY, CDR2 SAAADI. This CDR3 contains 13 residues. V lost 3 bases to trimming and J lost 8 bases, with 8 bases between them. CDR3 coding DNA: TGCGCCAGCAGTGATCAAGGGGATTCACCCCTCCACTTT. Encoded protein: CASSDQGDSPLHF.

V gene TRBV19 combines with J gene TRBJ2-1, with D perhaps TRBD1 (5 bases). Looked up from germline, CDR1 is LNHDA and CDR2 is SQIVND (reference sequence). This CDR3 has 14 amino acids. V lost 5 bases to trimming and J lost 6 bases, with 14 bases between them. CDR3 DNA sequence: TGTGCCAGTAGTCAGGGCAGGGTACGCAATGAGCAGTTCTTC. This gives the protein CASSQGRVRNEQFF.

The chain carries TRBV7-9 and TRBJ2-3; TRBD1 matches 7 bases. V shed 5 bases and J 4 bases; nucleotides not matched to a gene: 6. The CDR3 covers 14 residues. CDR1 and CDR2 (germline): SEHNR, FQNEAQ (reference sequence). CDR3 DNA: TGTGCCAGCAGCACCGGGACAGACGCAGATACGCAGTATTTT. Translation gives CASSTGTDADTQYF.

The CDR3 sequence: CASSEAYRGSYNEQFF. CDR3 bases: TGTGCCAGCAGTGAAGCGTACAGGGGGTCCTACAATGAGCAGTTCTTC. J is TRBJ2-1 and V is TRBV6-1; 8 nucleotides line up with TRBD1. The CDR3 consists of 16 residues. The J segment lost 1 base and the V segment lost 0 bases, leaving 2 bases of the junction unmatched. CDR1 MNHNS and CDR2 SASEGT come from the germline V gene.

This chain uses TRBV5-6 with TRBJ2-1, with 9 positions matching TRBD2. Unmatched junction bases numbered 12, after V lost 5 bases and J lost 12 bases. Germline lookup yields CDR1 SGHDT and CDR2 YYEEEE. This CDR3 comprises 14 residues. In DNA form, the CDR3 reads TGTGCCAGCAGACGTGGACTAGCGTTGACTTCGCAGTTCTTC. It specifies CASRRGLALTSQFF.

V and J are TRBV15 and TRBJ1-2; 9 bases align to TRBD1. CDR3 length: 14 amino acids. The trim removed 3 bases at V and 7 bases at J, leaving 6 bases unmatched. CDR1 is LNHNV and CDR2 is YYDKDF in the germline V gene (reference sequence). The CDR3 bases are TGTGCCACCAGCAGTCGGGACAGGGCGGGTGGCTACACCTTC. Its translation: CATSSRDRAGGYTF.

CDR3 DNA: TGTGCCAGCAAGACTCAGGGAAGCACAGATACGCAGTATTTT. It codes for CASKTQGSTDTQYF. The chain is built from TRBV2 and TRBJ2-3; D is possibly TRBD1 (5 bases). V was clipped by 7 bases and J by 0 bases, with 11 bases between them. The CDR3 consists of 14 residues. Germline V lookup: CDR1 SNHLY, CDR2 FYNNEI.

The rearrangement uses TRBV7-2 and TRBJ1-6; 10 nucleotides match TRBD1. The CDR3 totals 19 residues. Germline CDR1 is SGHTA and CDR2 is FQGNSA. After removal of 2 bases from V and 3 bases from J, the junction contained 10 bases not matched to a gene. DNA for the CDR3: TGTGCCAGCAGCTTATCACCCCGGGACAGGGGAGGCTATAATTCACCCCTCCACTTT. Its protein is CASSLSPRDRGGYNSPLHF.